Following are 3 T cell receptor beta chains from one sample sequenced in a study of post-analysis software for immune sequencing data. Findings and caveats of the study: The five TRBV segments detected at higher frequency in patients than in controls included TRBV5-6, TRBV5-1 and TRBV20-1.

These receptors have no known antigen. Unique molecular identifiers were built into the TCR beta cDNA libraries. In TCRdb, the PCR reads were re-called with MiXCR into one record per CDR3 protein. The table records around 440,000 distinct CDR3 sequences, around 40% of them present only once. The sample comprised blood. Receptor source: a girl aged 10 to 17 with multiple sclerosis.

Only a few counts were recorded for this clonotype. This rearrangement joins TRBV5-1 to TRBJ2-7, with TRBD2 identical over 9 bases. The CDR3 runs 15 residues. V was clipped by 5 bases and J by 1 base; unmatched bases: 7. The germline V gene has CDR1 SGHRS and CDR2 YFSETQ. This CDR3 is CASRASSGTSYEQYF. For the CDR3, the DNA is TGCGCCAGCAGAGCCTCTAGCGGGACATCCTACGAGCAGTACTTC.

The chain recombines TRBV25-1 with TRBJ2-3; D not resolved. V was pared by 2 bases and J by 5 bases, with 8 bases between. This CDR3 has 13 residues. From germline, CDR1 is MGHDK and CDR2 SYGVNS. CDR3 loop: CASSEQLRDTQYF. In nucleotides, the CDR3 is TGTGCCAGCAGTGAACAGCTGCGAGATACGCAGTATTTT.

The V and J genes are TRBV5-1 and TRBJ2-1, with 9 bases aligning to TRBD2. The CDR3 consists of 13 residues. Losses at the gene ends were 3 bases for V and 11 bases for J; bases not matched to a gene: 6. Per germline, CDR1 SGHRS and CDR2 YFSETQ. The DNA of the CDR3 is TGCGCCAGCAGCTGGACTAGCGTGGATAAGCAGTTCTTC. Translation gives CASSWTSVDKQFF.